These T cell receptor beta chains were read from a single sample in a study of vaccination and CD4 T cells after COVID-19. A single record per CDR3 protein comes from TCRdb applying MiXCR to the PCR reads. Found here are fewer than 12,000 distinct CDR3 sequences, almost 65% of them singletons; the top ten hold roughly 35%. Their antigens are not known. Sequenced input: CD4+ T cells from blood, cultured in vitro. Every receptor here comes from a human donor who had recovered from COVID-19. CDR3s include the opening cysteine and the closing phenylalanine or tryptophan. D genes are given only for firm matches. Clone size, where shown, is once, few, many, or a class for clones that have expanded.

CDR3nt	CDR3aa	j_gene	d_gene	abundance	v_gene
TGTGCCAGCAGTCCCCTAGCGGGAGGGGCGAAAGAGACCCAGTACTTC	CASSPLAGGAKETQYF	TRBJ2-5	TRBD2	-	TRBV6-1
TGCGCCAGCGGGGAAAACCACAATGAGCAGTTCTTC	CASGENHNEQFF	TRBJ2-1	-	once	TRBV10-1
TGTGCCAGCAGTTCACCCTCCGGGACAGGGGGTCCCGGGCGGGCTTTCTTT	CASSSPSGTGGPGRAFF	TRBJ1-1	TRBD1	once	TRBV28
TGTGCCAGCAGTGATAATAATCAGCCCCAGCATTTT	CASSDNNQPQHF	TRBJ1-5	-	-	TRBV6-1
TGCAGTGCCCTGAGCTGGGACAGGGTGTACGAGCAGTACTTC	CSALSWDRVYEQYF	TRBJ2-7	TRBD1	-	TRBV20-1
TGTGCCAGCAGCGTAAGCCCTTTAGATACGCAGTATTTT	CASSVSPLDTQYF	TRBJ2-3	-	few	TRBV7-3
TGTGCCACCAGTGACCGCTCCTTACAGGGTAATCAGCCCCAGCATTTT	CATSDRSLQGNQPQHF	TRBJ1-5	-	-	TRBV24-1
TGTGCCAGCAGTTCACTTGGACAGGGGAGTTCTGAAGCTTTCTTT	CASSSLGQGSSEAFF	TRBJ1-1	TRBD1	-	TRBV27
TGTGCCAGCCGGGCGACAGGGGGCTTAGGAGGCTACACCTTC	CASRATGGLGGYTF	TRBJ1-2	TRBD1	-	TRBV7-9
TGCAGTGCGACAAGCAGCGGGAGCCCCTCCTACGAGCAGTACTTC	CSATSSGSPSYEQYF	TRBJ2-7	TRBD2	-	TRBV20-1
TGTGCCAGCAGCTTAAGACAGGGAGCTGGCTACACCTTC	CASSLRQGAGYTF	TRBJ1-2	TRBD1	few	TRBV11-1
TGTGCCAGCAGTATACAGGGAATGATCGGTCAGCCCCAGCATTTT	CASSIQGMIGQPQHF	TRBJ1-5	-	-	TRBV6-1
TGTGCCAGCCACCCAGTCCGGGAGGCCTATGGCTACACCTTC	CASHPVREAYGYTF	TRBJ1-2	-	few	TRBV27
TGTGCCAGCACCAATTTTAGCGGGATCACAGATACGCAGTATTTT	CASTNFSGITDTQYF	TRBJ2-3	TRBD2	-	TRBV6-4
TGTGCCAGTCAACGCATCAGGGAAGAGAATTCACCCCTCCACTTT	CASQRIREENSPLHF	TRBJ1-6	-	-	TRBV19
TGTGCCAGCAGCTCCTTAGGTAGAGGCTCCACAGATACGCAGTATTTT	CASSSLGRGSTDTQYF	TRBJ2-3	-	-	TRBV7-9
TGTGCCAGTAGTATTCCCCGACAGAGGAAGGACACTGAAGCTTTCTTT	CASSIPRQRKDTEAFF	TRBJ1-1	-	-	TRBV19
TGTGCCAGCAGCCCTAGCGGAGGGGGGGAGACCCAGTACTTC	CASSPSGGGETQYF	TRBJ2-5	-	-	TRBV7-2
TGTGCCAGCGTCACACGGAACACTGAAGCTTTCTTT	CASVTRNTEAFF	TRBJ1-1	-	-	TRBV6-2/TRBV6-3
TGTGCCAGCAGCTTAGGAGGAGCGGGGGCCCCGTCTTACGAGCAGTACTTC	CASSLGGAGAPSYEQYF	TRBJ2-7	TRBD2	-	TRBV7-2
TGTGCCAGCAGTCCCCGGACAGGGGCCCAGCCCCAGCATTTT	CASSPRTGAQPQHF	TRBJ1-5	TRBD1	-	TRBV28
TGTGCCAGCAGCCACCAGCGGGGGAGCTCCTACAATGAGCAGTTCTTC	CASSHQRGSSYNEQFF	TRBJ2-1	TRBD2	-	TRBV7-2
TGCAGTGCTAGAGATCCCCAGGGAAGGAGCTCCTACGAGCAGTACTTC	CSARDPQGRSSYEQYF	TRBJ2-7	-	-	TRBV20-1
TGTGCCAGCAGCTTAGCAACAGGGCAAAACACCGGGGAGCTGTTTTTT	CASSLATGQNTGELFF	TRBJ2-2	-	-	TRBV7-9
TGTGCCAGTAGTCGGGAGTTTGGGACTGAAGCTTTCTTT	CASSREFGTEAFF	TRBJ1-1	-	-	TRBV19
TGTGCCAGCAGTTACGGACAGGGAATACCGACCGCCTATGGCTACACCTTC	CASSYGQGIPTAYGYTF	TRBJ1-2	TRBD1	few	TRBV6-5
TGTGCCAGCCTACATGGGGACCAGGAATCACCCCTCCACTTT	CASLHGDQESPLHF	TRBJ1-6	-	-	TRBV2
TGTGCCAGCAGTCTCGACTTCTATGGCTACACCTTC	CASSLDFYGYTF	TRBJ1-2	-	-	TRBV12-3/TRBV12-4
TGTGCCAGCAGCCAGGACAGGGCGGCCTACGAGCAGTACTTC	CASSQDRAAYEQYF	TRBJ2-7	TRBD1	-	TRBV7-2
TGTGCCAGCAGCCCCGGCGGGCGGGGCTACACCTTC	CASSPGGRGYTF	TRBJ1-2	-	-	TRBV7-6
TGTGCCAGCAATCAGGGAACGAGGGACAATCAGCCCCAGCATTTT	CASNQGTRDNQPQHF	TRBJ1-5	-	-	TRBV6-1
TGTGCCAGCAGTTTCATTGATTTAAATTCACCCCTCCACTTT	CASSFIDLNSPLHF	TRBJ1-6	-	-	TRBV27
TGTGCCAGCAGTTCCGCGTTGGACCCTGGCTTATATGGCTACACCTTC	CASSSALDPGLYGYTF	TRBJ1-2	-	-	TRBV6-5
TGCAGTGCTAGAGATTTCTTACTGAACACTGAAGCTTTCTTT	CSARDFLLNTEAFF	TRBJ1-1	-	few	TRBV20-1
TGTGCCAGCCAACACCCCGACGACAGGGGAAATCAGCCCCAGCATTTT	CASQHPDDRGNQPQHF	TRBJ1-5	TRBD1	-	TRBV2
TGTGCCAGCACCCCAATGGACCGCGTTAACTATGGCTACACCTTC	CASTPMDRVNYGYTF	TRBJ1-2	-	-	TRBV27
TGTGCCAGCAGCCCGGTTGAGCCCCACTATGGCTACACCTTC	CASSPVEPHYGYTF	TRBJ1-2	-	-	TRBV5-4
TGCAGTGCTAATAAGGGGGGCCACAATGAGCAGTTCTTC	CSANKGGHNEQFF	TRBJ2-1	-	-	TRBV20-1
TGCAGTGCTAGCGGGGGCCGGCTCAATCAGCCCCAGCATTTT	CSASGGRLNQPQHF	TRBJ1-5	-	few	TRBV20-1
TGTGCCAGCAGGGACAGGGACACCTACGAGCAGTACTTC	CASRDRDTYEQYF	TRBJ2-7	TRBD1	-	TRBV27